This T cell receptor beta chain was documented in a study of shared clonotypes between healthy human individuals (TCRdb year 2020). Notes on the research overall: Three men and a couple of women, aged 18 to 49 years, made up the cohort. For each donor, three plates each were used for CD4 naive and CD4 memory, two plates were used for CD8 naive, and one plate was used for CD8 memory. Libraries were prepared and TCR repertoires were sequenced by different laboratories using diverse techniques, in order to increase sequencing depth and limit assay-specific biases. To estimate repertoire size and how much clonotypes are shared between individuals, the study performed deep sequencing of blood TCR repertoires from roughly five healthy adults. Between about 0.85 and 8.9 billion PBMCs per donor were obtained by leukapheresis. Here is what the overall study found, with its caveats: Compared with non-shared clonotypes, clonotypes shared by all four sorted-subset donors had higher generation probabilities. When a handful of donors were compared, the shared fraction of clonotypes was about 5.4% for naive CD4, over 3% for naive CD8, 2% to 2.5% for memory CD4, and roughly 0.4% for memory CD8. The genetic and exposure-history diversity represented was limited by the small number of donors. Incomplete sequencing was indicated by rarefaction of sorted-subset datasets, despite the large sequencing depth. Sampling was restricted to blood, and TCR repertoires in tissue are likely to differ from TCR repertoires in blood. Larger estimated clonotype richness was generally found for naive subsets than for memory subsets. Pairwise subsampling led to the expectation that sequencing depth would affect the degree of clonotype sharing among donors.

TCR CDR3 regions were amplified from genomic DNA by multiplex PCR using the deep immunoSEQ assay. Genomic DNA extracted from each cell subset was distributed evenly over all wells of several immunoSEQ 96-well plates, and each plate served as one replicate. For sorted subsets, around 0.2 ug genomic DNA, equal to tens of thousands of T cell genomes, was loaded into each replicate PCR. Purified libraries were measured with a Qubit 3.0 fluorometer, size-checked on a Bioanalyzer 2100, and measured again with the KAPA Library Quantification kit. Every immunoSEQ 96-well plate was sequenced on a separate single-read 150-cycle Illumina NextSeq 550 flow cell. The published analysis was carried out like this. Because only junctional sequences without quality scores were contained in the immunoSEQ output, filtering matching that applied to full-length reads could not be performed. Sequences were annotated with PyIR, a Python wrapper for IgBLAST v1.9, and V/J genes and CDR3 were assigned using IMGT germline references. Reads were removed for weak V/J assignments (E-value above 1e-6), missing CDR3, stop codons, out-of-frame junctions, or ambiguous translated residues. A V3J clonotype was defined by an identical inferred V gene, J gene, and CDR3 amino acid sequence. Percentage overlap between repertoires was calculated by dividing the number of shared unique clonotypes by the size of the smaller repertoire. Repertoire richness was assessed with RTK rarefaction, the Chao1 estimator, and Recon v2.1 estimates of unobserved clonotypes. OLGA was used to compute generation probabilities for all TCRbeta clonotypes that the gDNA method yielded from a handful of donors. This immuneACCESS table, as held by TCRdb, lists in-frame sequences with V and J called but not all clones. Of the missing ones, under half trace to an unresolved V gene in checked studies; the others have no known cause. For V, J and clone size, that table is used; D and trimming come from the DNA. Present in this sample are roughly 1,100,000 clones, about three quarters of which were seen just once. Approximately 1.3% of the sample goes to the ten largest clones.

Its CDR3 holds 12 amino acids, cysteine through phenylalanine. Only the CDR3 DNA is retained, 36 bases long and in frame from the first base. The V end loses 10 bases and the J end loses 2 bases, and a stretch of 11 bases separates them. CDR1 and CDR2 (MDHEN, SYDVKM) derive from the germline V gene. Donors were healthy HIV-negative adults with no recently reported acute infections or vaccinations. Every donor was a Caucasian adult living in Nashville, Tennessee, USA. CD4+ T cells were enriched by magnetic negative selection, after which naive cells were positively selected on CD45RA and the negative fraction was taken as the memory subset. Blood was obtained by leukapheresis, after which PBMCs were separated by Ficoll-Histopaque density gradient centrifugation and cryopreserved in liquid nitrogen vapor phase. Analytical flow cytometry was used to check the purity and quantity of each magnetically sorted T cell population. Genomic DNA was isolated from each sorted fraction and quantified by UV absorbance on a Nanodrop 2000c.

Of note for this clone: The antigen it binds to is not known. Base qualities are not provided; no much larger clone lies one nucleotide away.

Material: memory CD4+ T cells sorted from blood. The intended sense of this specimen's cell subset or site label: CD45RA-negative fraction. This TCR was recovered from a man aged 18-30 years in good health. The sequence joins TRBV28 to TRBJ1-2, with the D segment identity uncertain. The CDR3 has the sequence CAITGGNYGYTF. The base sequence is TGTGCCATCACGGGAGGGAACTATGGCTACACCTTC.